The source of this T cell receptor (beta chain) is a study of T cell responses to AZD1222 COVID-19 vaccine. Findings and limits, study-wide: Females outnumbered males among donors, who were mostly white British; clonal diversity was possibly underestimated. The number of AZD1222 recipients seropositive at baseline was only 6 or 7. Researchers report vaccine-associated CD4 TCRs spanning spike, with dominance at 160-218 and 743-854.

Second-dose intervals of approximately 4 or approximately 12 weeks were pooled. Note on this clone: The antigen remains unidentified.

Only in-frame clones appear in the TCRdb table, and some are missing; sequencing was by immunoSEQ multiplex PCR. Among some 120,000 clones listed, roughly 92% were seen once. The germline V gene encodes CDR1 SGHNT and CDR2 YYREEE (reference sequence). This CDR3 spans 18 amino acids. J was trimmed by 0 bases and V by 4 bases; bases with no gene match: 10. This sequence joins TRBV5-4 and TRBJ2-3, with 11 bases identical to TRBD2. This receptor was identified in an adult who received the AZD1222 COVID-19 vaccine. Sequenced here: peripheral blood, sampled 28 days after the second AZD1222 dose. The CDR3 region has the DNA TGTGCCAGCAGCCTGGGACTAGCGGTCAGAACTAGCACAGATACGCAGTATTTT. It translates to CASSLGLAVRTSTDTQYF.